A selection of T cell receptor beta chains follows, all from one sample in a study of T cell changes during pregnancy in multiple sclerosis. TCRdb's copy holds only in-frame clones and misses some; the assay was immunoSEQ multiplex PCR. This table holds under 50,000 clones, approximately 90% found once. The sample was CD8+ T cells from peripheral blood mononuclear cells, taken before pregnancy. The receptors here all came from a female donor with multiple sclerosis, enrolled in a pregnancy study. CDR3s include the opening cysteine and the closing phenylalanine or tryptophan. D genes are given only for firm matches. Not every row has a clone size; where given, it reads once, few, many or a size class.

D gene | J gene | clone size | V gene | CDR3 DNA | CDR3 protein
. | TRBJ1-1 | . | TRBV5-1 | TGCGCCAGCAGCTTCCAGGGGAAGGACACTGAAGCTTTCTTT | CASSFQGKDTEAFF
. | TRBJ2-3 | . | TRBV6-5 | TGTGCCAGCAGTTACTCGAGGGTAGATACGCAGTATTTT | CASSYSRVDTQYF
. | TRBJ2-5 | . | TRBV28 | TGTGCCAGCAGTTCCCATTCGAGCGGGCTTCAAGAGACCCAGTACTTC | CASSSHSSGLQETQYF
. | TRBJ1-5 | . | TRBV18 | TGTGCCAGCTCACCTTCCAGGCAAGATCAGCCCCAGCATTTT | CASSPSRQDQPQHF
TRBD1 | TRBJ2-2 | . | TRBV4-1 | TGCGCCAGCAGCCAAGGGGACAGGGGACCGCCCGGGGAGCTGTTTTTT | CASSQGDRGPPGELFF
TRBD1 | TRBJ2-7 | . | TRBV11-2 | TGTGCCAGCAGCTTAGGACAGGGCCCACACGAGCAGTACTTC | CASSLGQGPHEQYF
TRBD2 | TRBJ2-3 | . | TRBV9 | TGTGCCAGCAGCCCGAGCAGACTAGCGGGCACAGATACGCAGTATTTT | CASSPSRLAGTDTQYF
TRBD1 | TRBJ1-1 | . | TRBV2 | TGTGCCAGCAGTGAGGCAGGGGGAAATTCTGAAGCTTTCTTT | CASSEAGGNSEAFF
. | TRBJ2-1 | . | TRBV9 | TGTGCCAGCAGCGTAGCCAGGTATGAGCAGTTCTTC | CASSVARYEQFF
. | TRBJ2-1 | . | TRBV4-2 | TGTGCCAGCAGCCAAGGTACCTCCGGGCAGTTCTTC | CASSQGTSGQFF
TRBD2 | TRBJ2-1 | . | TRBV6-1 | TGTGCCAGCAGTGAATTTACTAGCGGGATTAGCTCCTACAATGAGCAGTTCTTC | CASSEFTSGISSYNEQFF
. | TRBJ1-3 | . | TRBV28 | TGTGCCAGCAGTTTGGCCCCCGCCACATCTGGAAACACCATATATTTT | CASSLAPATSGNTIYF
. | TRBJ1-2 | . | TRBV6-1 | TGTGCCAGCAGTGAAGGCGGGGGGTACGACTATGGCTACACCTTC | CASSEGGGYDYGYTF
TRBD2 | TRBJ2-7 | . | TRBV28 | TGTGCCAGCAGTTTGGGGAGGCTAGCGGGCCCCTCCTACGAGCAGTACTTC | CASSLGRLAGPSYEQYF
. | TRBJ2-5 | . | TRBV7-9 | TGTGCCAGCAGCCTCCCTACTGGCGCGGGGGAGACCCAGTACTTC | CASSLPTGAGETQYF
. | TRBJ2-1 | . | TRBV4-1 | TGCGCCAGCAGCCAAGATGGGAGGCCTGGTCGTCGGAATGAGCAGTTCTTC | CASSQDGRPGRRNEQFF
. | TRBJ2-7 | . | TRBV9 | TGTGCCAGCAGCGTAGAGGGGCAGGGCAGTGACGAGCAGTACTTC | CASSVEGQGSDEQYF
. | TRBJ2-7 | . | TRBV27 | TGTGCCAGCAGTTTTGGGGGAGGTCGTGAGCAGTACTTC | CASSFGGGREQYF
TRBD2 | TRBJ2-1 | . | TRBV10-3 | TGTGCCATCAGTGAGTCGAGCGGGAGTGCCTACAATGAGCAGTTCTTC | CAISESSGSAYNEQFF
. | TRBJ2-1 | . | TRBV4-1 | TGCGCCAGCAGCCACAAGGGACACCCCTTCTACAATGAGCAGTTCTTC | CASSHKGHPFYNEQFF
. | TRBJ1-1 | . | TRBV30 | TGTGCCTGGACTGCAAGGGGCAGCCGCCCCCGAAACACTGAAGCTTTCTTT | CAWTARGSRPRNTEAFF
. | TRBJ1-1 | . | TRBV6-1 | TGTGCCAGCAGTGGAAAAGTAGCCACTGAAGCTTTCTTT | CASSGKVATEAFF
. | TRBJ2-1 | . | TRBV6-1 | TGTGCCAGCAGTGAGGGCCCCCACTCCTACAATGAGCAGTTCTTC | CASSEGPHSYNEQFF
. | TRBJ2-6 | . | TRBV9 | TGTGCCAGCAGCTCCAGGACAGCCTCTGGGGCCAACGTCCTGACTTTC | CASSSRTASGANVLTF
TRBD1 | TRBJ1-5 | . | TRBV27 | TGTGCCAGCAGTCTTGGGACAGGGGGCAATCAGCCCCAGCATTTT | CASSLGTGGNQPQHF
TRBD2 | TRBJ2-5 | . | TRBV11-2 | TGTGCCAGCAGCAGAGGGACTAGCGGCAAACAAGAGACCCAGTACTTC | CASSRGTSGKQETQYF
. | TRBJ2-2 | . | TRBV5-6 | TGTGCCAGCAGCTGCGATTACACCGGGGAGCTGTTTTTT | CASSCDYTGELFF
. | TRBJ1-2 | . | TRBV7-9 | TGTGCCAGCGTCCTACAGGGCCGCTATGGCTACACCTTC | CASVLQGRYGYTF
. | TRBJ2-1 | . | TRBV9 | TGTGCCAGCAGCGTAGCTGACTACTCTTACAATGAGCAGTTCTTC | CASSVADYSYNEQFF
TRBD1 | TRBJ2-5 | once | TRBV6-1 | TGTGCCAGCCGACCCAGGGGGTGGCGAGAGACCCAGTACTTC | CASRPRGWRETQYF
. | TRBJ1-2 | . | TRBV5-1 | TGCGCCAGCAGCGGGTCAGGGGTCTATGGCTACACCTTC | CASSGSGVYGYTF
. | TRBJ2-2 | . | TRBV5-1 | TGCGCCAGCAGCTTGGAGCGGCCGAACACCGGGGAGCTGTTTTTT | CASSLERPNTGELFF
. | TRBJ2-1 | . | TRBV27 | TGTGCCAGCAGTCCCCGCGGGACCTACAATGAGCAGTTCTTC | CASSPRGTYNEQFF